This is a list of T cell receptor beta chains from one sample in a study of blood T cell repertoires in COVID-19. Data came from immunoSEQ multiplex PCR; TCRdb stores just in-frame clones and leaves some out. This sample carries under 85,000 clones, almost 90% of them seen once, and the ten largest clones take 5.3%. The sequencing input was peripheral blood. All receptors come from a man aged 50-59 years with acute or convalescent COVID-19. The CDR3 runs from the conserved cysteine through the conserved F or W. D genes are given only for firm matches. Clone size is shown for a subset of rows, as once, few, many or a class of expanded clone.

j_gene	abundance	d_gene	v_gene	CDR3aa	CDR3nt
TRBJ1-4	once	NA	TRBV7-2	CASSLAGFRVDEKLFF	TGTGCCAGCAGCTTAGCGGGGTTCAGGGTCGATGAAAAACTGTTTTTT
TRBJ1-6	NA	TRBD1	TRBV7-6	CASSLEQGEANSPLHF	TGTGCCAGCAGCTTAGAACAGGGGGAGGCCAATTCACCCCTCCACTTT
TRBJ2-3	once	TRBD2	TRBV30	CAWSVERGLTDTQYF	TGTGCCTGGAGTGTAGAGCGGGGACTCACAGATACGCAGTATTTT
TRBJ1-5	NA	NA	TRBV6-5	CASSSDRNSNQPQHF	TGTGCCAGCAGCTCAGACAGAAATAGCAATCAGCCCCAGCATTTT
TRBJ2-5	few	TRBD2	TRBV7-9	CASSLTSGKKETQYF	TGTGCCAGCAGCTTAACTAGCGGGAAGAAAGAGACCCAGTACTTC
TRBJ1-6	NA	TRBD1	TRBV5-1	CASSSAARDSNSPLHF	TGCGCCAGCAGCTCGGCGGCCCGGGACAGCAATTCACCCCTCCACTTT
TRBJ2-7	NA	TRBD1	TRBV11-2	CASSYGQGLYEQYF	TGTGCCAGCAGCTATGGACAGGGATTGTACGAGCAGTACTTC
TRBJ2-2	NA	TRBD2	TRBV7-2	CASKGAGVRTGELFF	TGTGCCAGCAAGGGAGCGGGAGTAAGGACCGGGGAGCTGTTTTTT
TRBJ1-2	NA	NA	TRBV6-5	CASSYRQGYGYTF	TGTGCCAGCAGTTACAGGCAGGGCTATGGCTACACCTTC
TRBJ2-3	once	NA	TRBV7-2	CASSLAWAQSTDTQYF	TGTGCCAGCAGCTTAGCGTGGGCGCAAAGCACAGATACGCAGTATTTT
TRBJ2-2	NA	NA	TRBV5-1	CASSEDSQGTGELFF	TGCGCCAGCAGCGAAGACTCCCAGGGCACCGGGGAGCTGTTTTTT
TRBJ1-2	few	NA	TRBV11-2	CASSPDSNYGYTF	TGTGCCAGCAGCCCGGACAGCAACTATGGCTACACCTTC
TRBJ2-5	NA	TRBD1	TRBV23-1	CASSPGGRETQYF	TGCGCCAGCAGTCCAGGGGGCCGTGAGACCCAGTACTTC
TRBJ2-5	once	NA	TRBV19	CASSIWLQETQYF	TGTGCCAGTAGTATTTGGCTTCAAGAGACCCAGTACTTC
TRBJ1-5	NA	NA	TRBV7-9	CASSLFGGNQPQHF	TGTGCCAGCAGCTTATTCGGGGGCAATCAGCCCCAGCATTTT
TRBJ2-7	NA	NA	TRBV18	CASSFLWSFSYEQYF	TGTGCCAGCTCCTTTCTGTGGAGCTTCTCCTACGAGCAGTACTTC
TRBJ2-2	once	TRBD2	TRBV19	CASSIHPQMTSSYANTGELFF	TGTGCCAGTAGTATCCACCCTCAGATGACTAGCTCCTACGCGAACACCGGGGAGCTGTTTTTT
TRBJ1-5	NA	NA	TRBV6-1	CASSEAGGQSQPQHF	TGTGCCAGCAGTGAAGCAGGTGGACAGTCTCAGCCCCAGCATTTT
TRBJ2-3	NA	NA	TRBV28	CASTDSEPTDTQYF	TGTGCCAGCACCGATAGCGAACCCACAGATACGCAGTATTTT
TRBJ1-3	NA	NA	TRBV3-1/TRBV3-2	CASSQDWRGTENTIYF	TGTGCCAGCAGCCAAGATTGGAGGGGTACGGAAAACACCATATATTTT
TRBJ1-2	few	TRBD1	TRBV5-6	CASSPGTGFYGYTF	TGTGCCAGCAGCCCCGGGACAGGGTTCTATGGCTACACCTTC
TRBJ1-3	NA	NA	TRBV9	CASSALGGANPLNTIYF	TGTGCCAGCAGCGCCCTAGGAGGGGCAAACCCCCTAAACACCATATATTTT
TRBJ2-2	once	TRBD1	TRBV11-2	CASSLETDRGRITGELFF	TGTGCCAGCAGCTTAGAAACGGACAGGGGGCGAATCACCGGGGAGCTGTTTTTT
TRBJ1-4	NA	TRBD1	TRBV28	CASRAGTGGDNEKLFF	TGTGCCAGCAGGGCCGGGACAGGGGGCGATAATGAAAAACTGTTTTTT
TRBJ2-7	NA	NA	TRBV3-1/TRBV3-2	CASSLSSYEQYF	TGTGCCAGCAGCCTCAGCTCCTACGAGCAGTACTTC
TRBJ2-3	NA	TRBD2	TRBV15	CATSRDPSGGDTQYF	TGTGCCACCAGCAGAGATCCTAGCGGGGGGGATACGCAGTATTTT
TRBJ1-3	NA	TRBD1	TRBV29-1	CSGRDRGTGNTIYF	TGCAGCGGCCGGGACAGGGGAACTGGAAACACCATATATTTT
TRBJ1-1	NA	TRBD1	TRBV6-4	CATERPWTGLNTEAFF	TGTGCCACCGAGCGTCCTTGGACAGGTCTGAACACTGAAGCTTTCTTT
TRBJ2-1	NA	TRBD2	TRBV5-4	CASSRLAEDNEQFF	TGTGCCAGCAGCCGACTAGCGGAAGATAATGAGCAGTTCTTC
TRBJ2-1	NA	NA	TRBV3-1/TRBV3-2	CASRPYSGGRYNEQFF	TGTGCCAGCAGACCCTACTCAGGGGGGCGTTACAATGAGCAGTTCTTC
TRBJ1-2	NA	NA	TRBV19	CASSIDPTGNYGYTF	TGTGCCAGTAGTATAGACCCGACGGGGAACTATGGCTACACCTTC
TRBJ1-3	NA	NA	TRBV7-9	CASSFPGASGNTIYF	TGTGCCAGCAGCTTTCCAGGGGCCTCTGGAAACACCATATATTTT
TRBJ1-6	NA	NA	TRBV7-9	CASSLGAQGNSPLHF	TGTGCCAGCAGCTTAGGGGCCCAGGGAAATTCACCCCTCCACTTT
TRBJ1-2	NA	TRBD1	TRBV18	CASSQTGDNYGYTF	TGTGCCAGCTCACAGACAGGGGACAACTATGGCTACACCTTC
TRBJ1-1	NA	NA	TRBV7-8	CASSLNHPSLLNTEAFF	TGTGCCAGCAGCTTAAATCACCCATCACTGCTGAACACTGAAGCTTTCTTT
TRBJ2-1	NA	NA	TRBV24-1	CATSAVTAYNEQFF	TGTGCCACCAGTGCGGTGACAGCCTACAATGAGCAGTTCTTC
TRBJ2-1	NA	TRBD2	TRBV5-1	CASTLADNEQFF	TGCGCCAGTACTCTAGCGGACAATGAGCAGTTCTTC
TRBJ2-5	NA	NA	TRBV2	CASRVTGTPQETQYF	TGTGCCAGCAGGGTGACAGGAACACCTCAAGAGACCCAGTACTTC
TRBJ2-5	NA	NA	TRBV5-1	CASSNTVSPETQYF	TGCGCCAGCAGCAATACAGTTTCCCCTGAGACCCAGTACTTC
TRBJ2-2	NA	NA	TRBV5-6	CASSLELNTGELFF	TGTGCCAGCAGCTTGGAACTAAACACCGGGGAGCTGTTTTTT
TRBJ1-2	NA	NA	TRBV5-6	CASRLRLANYGYTF	TGTGCCAGCAGACTCAGGTTAGCTAACTATGGCTACACCTTC